This T cell receptor (beta chain) was captured by sequencing in a study of tumour-infiltrating T cells in Burkitt lymphoma. The method was immunoSEQ multiplex PCR; TCRdb's version includes in-frame clones alone and lacks a portion of them. The repertoire includes 11,000 to 15,000 clones, roughly 74% of them detected once, and less than 9.5% sits in the top ten. CDR1 is LNHNV, CDR2 YYDKDF, per germline (reference sequence). The CDR3 is 14 amino acids. Trimming stripped 3 bases from V and 4 bases from J, with 9 bases between. This sequence originates from a human donor with diffuse large B-cell lymphoma. The specimen sequenced was tumor tissue. The rearrangement uses TRBV15 and TRBJ2-2; D gene uncertain. Here the CDR3 DNA reads TGTGCCACCAGCAGGGCGATGGGCACCGGGGAGCTGTTTTTT. It encodes CATSRAMGTGELFF.